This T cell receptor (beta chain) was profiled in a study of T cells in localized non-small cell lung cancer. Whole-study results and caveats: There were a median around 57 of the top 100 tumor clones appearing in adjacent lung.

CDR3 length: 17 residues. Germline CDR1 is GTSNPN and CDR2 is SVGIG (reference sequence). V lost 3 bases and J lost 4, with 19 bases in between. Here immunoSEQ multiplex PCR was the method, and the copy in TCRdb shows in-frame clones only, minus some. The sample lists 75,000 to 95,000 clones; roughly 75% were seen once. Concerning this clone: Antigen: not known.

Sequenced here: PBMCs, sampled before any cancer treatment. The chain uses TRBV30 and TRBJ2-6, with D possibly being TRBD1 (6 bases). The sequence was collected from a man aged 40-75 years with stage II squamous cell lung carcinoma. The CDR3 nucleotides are TGTGCCTGGAGCGCGGACAGACAATCATCGGGGGCCAACGTCCTGACTTTC. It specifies CAWSADRQSSGANVLTF. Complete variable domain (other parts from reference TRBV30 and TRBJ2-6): SQTIHQWPATLVQPVGSPLSLECTVEGTSNPNLYWYRQAAGRGLQLLFYSVGIGQISSEVPQNLSASRPQDRQFILSSKKLLLSDSGFYLCAWSADRQSSGANVLTFGAGSRLTVL.